One sample yielded the 19 T cell receptor beta chains listed below, sequenced in a study of blood T cell repertoires in COVID-19. TCRdb keeps only in-frame clones here, not all; method: immunoSEQ multiplex PCR. The sample records about 76,000 clones, about 84% being singletons. Sequencing input: peripheral blood. Receptor source: a human donor in a cohort sampled during active COVID-19.

This clone is a singleton in its sample. This chain connects TRBV27 to TRBJ2-1; 8 bases agree with TRBD2. Germline values: CDR1 MNHEY, CDR2 SMNVEV (reference sequence). This CDR3 is built from 16 residues. V dropped 2 bases and J dropped 4; count of bases not matched to a gene: 7. The CDR3 region has the DNA TGTGCCAGCAGTTTAATAGGGCTAGCGGGTTACAATGAGCAGTTCTTC. Protein product: CASSLIGLAGYNEQFF.

CDR3 loop: CASSVLAGATEQYF. In DNA, the CDR3 is TGTGCCAGCAGCGTACTAGCGGGAGCAACCGAGCAGTACTTC. This sequence joins TRBV9 and TRBJ2-7; TRBD2 aligns across 10 bases. V shed 1 base, J shed 6 bases, and the junction held 4 bases outside the gene matches. CDR1 is SGDLS, CDR2 YYNGEE, per germline. This CDR3 has 14 residues. The variable domain in full, with the rest retrieved from reference TRBV9 and TRBJ2-7, is DSGVTQTPKHLITATGQRVTLRCSPRSGDLSVYWYQQSLDQGLQFLIQYYNGEERAKGNILERFSAQQFPDLHSELNLSSLELGDSALYFCASSVLAGATEQYFGPGTRLTVT.

The V and J genes are TRBV7-8 and TRBJ2-7, with 9 bases that match TRBD2. Per germline, CDR1 SGHVS and CDR2 FQNEAQ. The CDR3 is made up of 17 amino acids. V lost 1 base to trimming and J lost 2 bases; unmatched junction nucleotides: 9. Written as DNA, the CDR3 is TGTGCCAGCAGCTTAGAACTGACTAGCGGCCATGCCTACGAGCAGTACTTC. Translation gives CASSLELTSGHAYEQYF.

The chain recombines TRBV11-2 with TRBJ2-1, with 14 bases aligning to TRBD2. V was clipped by 5 bases and J by 8 bases; unmatched bases: 8. This CDR3 is built from 16 residues. Germline V gene sequence: CDR1 SGHAT, CDR2 FQNNGV. CDR3 sequence reads: CASSLRTGLAGDEQFF. The CDR3 nucleotides are TGTGCCAGCAGCCTACGGACGGGACTAGCGGGAGATGAGCAGTTCTTC.

This clone was detected only a few times. The V call is TRBV19, the J call TRBJ2-7, with D possibly being TRBD1 (6 bases). CDR1 is LNHDA, CDR2 SQIVND, per germline (reference sequence). This CDR3 contains 15 residues. The V end lost 4 bases, the J end lost 0 bases, and 13 bases lay between the germline ends. The CDR3 DNA reads TGTGCCAGTAGTACCGGAACAGGGCCCTCCTACGAGCAGTACTTC. This gives the protein CASSTGTGPSYEQYF.

This chain links TRBV15 with TRBJ1-4, with 9 bases fitting TRBD1. J gave up 8 bases and V 4 bases, and 8 bases lay outside the gene matches. The CDR3 extends over 15 amino acids. Germline V gene data show CDR1 as LNHNV and CDR2 as YYDKDF (reference sequence). The CDR3 here is CATSKEGQGGEKLFF. CDR3 DNA: TGTGCCACCAGCAAAGAGGGACAGGGTGGCGAAAAACTGTTTTTT.

V usage is TRBV28 and J usage is TRBJ2-3; 10 bases line up with TRBD1. CDR1 is MDHEN and CDR2 is SYDVKM in the germline V gene. V lost 8 bases to trimming and J lost 3 bases; unmatched junction nucleotides: 11. The CDR3 extends over 16 amino acids. CDR3 sequence (DNA): TGTGCCAGCCCCACCACTCGACAGGGGGCAACAGATACGCAGTATTTT. Protein sequence: CASPTTRQGATDTQYF.

The gene calls are TRBV29-1 and TRBJ2-3; D might be TRBD2 (5 bases). The CDR3 is 13 residues long. CDR1 is SQVTM and CDR2 is ANQGSEA in the germline V gene. Trimming took 3 bases from V and 3 from J, leaving 10 bases between them. The CDR3 DNA is TGCAGCGTTGATGACCCGGGGACAGATACGCAGTATTTT. Protein: CSVDDPGTDTQYF.

The V gene is TRBV11-2, the J gene TRBJ2-7, with 13 positions matching TRBD2. CDR1 SGHAT and CDR2 FQNNGV come from the germline V gene. The V segment lost 5 bases and the J segment 7 bases; nucleotides outside the gene matches: 5. The CDR3 totals 14 residues. The CDR3: CASSTGLAGVEQYF. The CDR3 DNA reads as TGTGCCAGCAGCACCGGACTAGCGGGAGTTGAGCAGTACTTC.

This clone has a handful of counts. CDR3 coding DNA: TGTGCCAGCAGTTACATTTGGGCTAGCGGGAGAGACGAGCAGTACTTC. This gives the protein CASSYIWASGRDEQYF. The chain uses TRBV6-2 or TRBV6-3 and TRBJ2-7; TRBD2 matches at 10 bases. The CDR3 consists of 16 residues. V dropped 2 bases and J dropped 5; count of bases not matched to a gene: 9. Germline V gives CDR1 MNHEY, CDR2 SVGEGT.

This chain links TRBV19 with TRBJ2-1, with a weak D call TRBD2 (5 bases). This CDR3 is built from 16 residues. Germline V gene sequence: CDR1 LNHDA, CDR2 SQIVND (reference sequence). CDR3 sequence reads: CASPGSNPNTHNEQFF. As DNA, the CDR3 is TGTGCATCCCCGGGGAGCAACCCAAACACACACAATGAGCAGTTCTTC.

The chain recombines TRBV18 with TRBJ2-7, with TRBD1 matching over 7 bases. Germline V gives CDR1 KGHSH, CDR2 LQKENI. CDR3 length equals 14 residues. Losses at the gene ends were 3 bases for V and 3 bases for J; bases not matched to a gene: 5. CDR3 amino acids: CASSPPGGFYEQYF. CDR3 sequence (DNA): TGTGCCAGCTCACCTCCAGGGGGTTTCTACGAGCAGTACTTC.

J is TRBJ2-3 and V is TRBV9, with 9 bases fitting TRBD2. Per the germline V gene, CDR1 is SGDLS and CDR2 is YYNGEE. V dropped 6 bases and J dropped 0; count of bases not matched to a gene: 11. CDR3 size: 17 residues. DNA of the CDR3: TGTGCCAGCACCTTAGCGGGAGACGTCCTTAGCACAGATACGCAGTATTTT. The encoded protein is CASTLAGDVLSTDTQYF.

In nucleotides, the CDR3 is TGTGCCAGTTACGACAGGGCCTCTGGAAACACCATATATTTT. Protein: CASYDRASGNTIYF. The chain combines TRBV19 with TRBJ1-3, with 7 positions matching TRBD1. Looked up from germline, CDR1 is LNHDA and CDR2 is SQIVND (reference sequence). Unmatched junction bases numbered 4, after V lost 8 bases and J lost 0 bases. The CDR3 runs to 14 residues.

This clone occurred a few times. This chain connects TRBV5-1 to TRBJ1-1; 7 bases align to TRBD1. V lost 4 bases to trimming and J lost 1 base; unmatched junction nucleotides: 7. Germline values: CDR1 SGHRS, CDR2 YFSETQ. There are 15 residues in the CDR3. CDR3: CASSPGQTRNTEAFF. CDR3 nucleotide sequence: TGCGCCAGCAGCCCGGGACAGACAAGGAACACTGAAGCTTTCTTT.

In DNA form, the CDR3 reads TGCGCCAGCACCAGGGGGGCAGAGGACTACGAGCAGTACTTC. Its protein is CASTRGAEDYEQYF. The V and J genes are TRBV5-1 and TRBJ2-7, with D possibly matching TRBD1 (7 bases). CDR3 size: 14 residues. The V and J ends lost 6 bases and 3 bases respectively, with 16 bases between them. CDR1 is SGHRS and CDR2 is YFSETQ in the germline V gene.

CDR3 sequence (DNA): TGTGCCACCGGGGGGAACACTGAAGCTTTCTTT. It specifies CATGGNTEAFF. The gene calls are TRBV10-3 and TRBJ1-1; possible D gene TRBD1, 5 bases. The V end was cut by 10 bases, the J end by 1 base, with 7 bases between. Germline values: CDR1 ENHRY, CDR2 SYGVKD. There are 11 residues in the CDR3.

The genes are TRBV6-5 and TRBJ2-7; D unclear. V shed 2 bases and J shed 2 bases, with 7 bases lying between them. The CDR3 runs 13 residues. The germline CDR1 and CDR2 sequences are MNHEY and SVGAGI. CDR3 amino acids: CASSYPGTYEQYF. The CDR3 nucleotides are TGTGCCAGCAGTTACCCAGGCACCTACGAGCAGTACTTC.

This clone turned up a few times. This rearrangement joins TRBV5-1 to TRBJ2-3, with TRBD2 matching over 13 bases. CDR1 is SGHRS, CDR2 YFSETQ, per germline. J gave up 2 bases and V 0 bases, and 3 bases lay outside the gene matches. The CDR3 runs 17 residues. CDR3 nucleotides: TGCGCCAGCAGCTTGGGGACTAGCGGGAGAGCCACAGATACGCAGTATTTT. Protein product: CASSLGTSGRATDTQYF.